A single sample is the source of the 12 T cell receptor beta chains below, sequenced in a study of T cell changes during pregnancy in multiple sclerosis. Measured with immunoSEQ multiplex PCR; TCRdb has only the in-frame clones, and not every one. The sample records 84,000 or so clones, just under 95% being singletons. The sequencing here drew on peripheral blood, taken in the third trimester of pregnancy. All receptors derive from a female donor with multiple sclerosis, enrolled in a pregnancy study.

The chain combines TRBV5-1 with TRBJ2-3, with TRBD2 identical over 13 bases. The germline V gene has CDR1 SGHRS and CDR2 YFSETQ. The V and J ends lost 3 bases and 4 bases, in that order; junction bases with no gene match: 2. The length of the CDR3 is 15 residues. CDR3 region: CASSSTSGRADTQYF. The CDR3 region has the DNA TGCGCCAGCAGCTCTACTAGCGGGAGGGCAGATACGCAGTATTTT.

The V and J genes are TRBV4-1 and TRBJ2-5, with D hard to call. The CDR3 loop spans 13 amino acids. V was shortened by 2 bases and J by 3 bases, with 7 bases between the two germline ends. Looked up from germline, CDR1 is MGHRA and CDR2 is YSYEKL. As DNA, the CDR3 is TGCGCCAGCAGCCAATGGCGGAAAGAGACCCAGTACTTC. It encodes CASSQWRKETQYF.

J is TRBJ2-4 and V is TRBV5-1, with 7 bases fitting TRBD2. Germline loops: CDR1 SGHRS, CDR2 YFSETQ. V shed 4 bases, J shed 2 bases, and the junction held 6 bases outside the gene matches. The CDR3 loop spans 15 amino acids. For the CDR3, the DNA is TGCGCCAGCAGCGGGTGGGAGGGCCCCAAAAACATTCAGTACTTC. It specifies CASSGWEGPKNIQYF.

The V gene is TRBV6-6, the J gene TRBJ2-1; D not certain. The CDR3 consists of 13 residues. The germline gives CDR1 MNHNY, CDR2 SVGAGI (reference sequence). The V end lost 7 bases, the J end lost 4 bases, and 11 bases lay between the germline ends. This CDR3 reads CASTPVLYNEQFF. Here the CDR3 DNA reads TGTGCCAGCACCCCCGTTTTGTACAATGAGCAGTTCTTC.

V and J are TRBV7-2 and TRBJ2-2; D might be TRBD2 (6 bases). The CDR3 totals 17 residues. Germline V gives CDR1 SGHTA, CDR2 FQGNSA. Trimming took off 6 bases at V and 6 bases at J, with 23 bases between the two ends. The CDR3 reads CASRPTGVGVVAGELFF. The CDR3 bases are TGTGCCAGCAGACCTACGGGGGTGGGGGTTGTTGCCGGGGAGCTGTTTTTT.

The chain recombines TRBV6-4 with TRBJ1-1, with D perhaps matching TRBD1 (6 bases). The CDR3 length is 14 residues. V lost 4 bases to trimming and J lost 4 bases, with 13 bases between them. Germline V gene lookup returns CDR1 MRHNA and CDR2 SNTAGT. The DNA for the CDR3 is TGTGCCAGCAGTGTCGGCAGGGGAAGCACTGAAGCTTTCTTT. Protein sequence: CASSVGRGSTEAFF.

V gene TRBV28 combines with J gene TRBJ2-1; possibly TRBD1 for D (6 bases). The CDR3 loop spans 15 amino acids. Looked up from germline, CDR1 is MDHEN and CDR2 is SYDVKM. Trimming removed 6 bases from V and 1 base from J, with 13 bases in between. The CDR3 spells CASSFYRASYNEQFF. The CDR3 DNA follows: TGTGCCAGCAGCTTTTACAGGGCGTCCTACAATGAGCAGTTCTTC.

The gene calls are TRBV13 and TRBJ1-2, with 7 bases matching TRBD1. The germline V gene has CDR1 PRHDT and CDR2 FYEKMQ (reference sequence). This CDR3 region has 14 residues. The V and J ends lost 3 bases and 3 bases, in that order; junction bases with no gene match: 4. The CDR3 DNA is TGTGCCAGCAGCTTCAGGGGGAGCGACTATGGCTACACCTTC. This gives the protein CASSFRGSDYGYTF.

This sequence joins TRBV7-2 and TRBJ1-2; D gene ambiguous. CDR3 size: 14 residues. V was trimmed by 11 bases and J by 1 base, leaving 17 bases between them. CDR1 and CDR2 (germline): SGHTA, FQGNSA. The DNA of the CDR3 is TGTGCCTCCGGCAGGCGCGTGAATAACTATGGCTACACCTTC. Its protein product is CASGRRVNNYGYTF.

The chain employs TRBV4-1 and TRBJ2-7; TRBD1 might be the D (6 bases). This CDR3 comprises 14 residues. CDR1 is MGHRA, CDR2 YSYEKL, per germline. The V and J ends lost 5 bases and 1 base respectively, with 12 bases between them. The CDR3 region has the DNA TGCGCCAGCAGCTACCACAGGGATTCCTACGAGCAGTACTTC. This sequence encodes CASSYHRDSYEQYF.

The chain links TRBV6-6 to TRBJ1-1, with D maybe TRBD1 (5 bases). The CDR3 has 13 residues. Deletions cut 7 bases from V and 6 bases from J, with 15 bases between. CDR1 MNHNY and CDR2 SVGAGI come from the germline V gene (reference sequence). The DNA for the CDR3 is TGTGCCAGCACCCCCGCCAGGGCGGCTGAAGCTTTCTTT. Residues: CASTPARAAEAFF.

This sequence joins TRBV7-2 and TRBJ1-4; no firm D call. The germline V gene has CDR1 SGHTA and CDR2 FQGNSA. V was cut by 5 bases and J by 0 bases, with 10 bases left in between. The CDR3 consists of 15 residues. As DNA, the CDR3 is TGTGCCAGCAGCGACCGGGTTGCAACTAATGAAAAACTGTTTTTT. It translates to CASSDRVATNEKLFF.